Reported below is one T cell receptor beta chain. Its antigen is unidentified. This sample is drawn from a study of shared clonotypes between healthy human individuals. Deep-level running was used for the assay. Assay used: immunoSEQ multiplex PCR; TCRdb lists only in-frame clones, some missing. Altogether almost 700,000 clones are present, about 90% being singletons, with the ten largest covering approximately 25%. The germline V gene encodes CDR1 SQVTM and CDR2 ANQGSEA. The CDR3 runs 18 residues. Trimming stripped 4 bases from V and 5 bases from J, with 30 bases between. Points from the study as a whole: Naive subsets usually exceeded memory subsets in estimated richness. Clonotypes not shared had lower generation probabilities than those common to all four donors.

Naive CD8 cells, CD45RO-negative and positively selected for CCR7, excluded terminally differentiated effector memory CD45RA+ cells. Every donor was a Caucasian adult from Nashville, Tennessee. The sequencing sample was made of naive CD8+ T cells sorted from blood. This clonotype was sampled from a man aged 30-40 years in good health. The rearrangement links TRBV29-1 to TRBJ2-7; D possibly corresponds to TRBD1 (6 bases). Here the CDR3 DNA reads TGCAGCGTTGCACGGACAGTGGATCTTGGGATCCTTAACCACGAGCAGTACTTC. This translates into CSVARTVDLGILNHEQYF.